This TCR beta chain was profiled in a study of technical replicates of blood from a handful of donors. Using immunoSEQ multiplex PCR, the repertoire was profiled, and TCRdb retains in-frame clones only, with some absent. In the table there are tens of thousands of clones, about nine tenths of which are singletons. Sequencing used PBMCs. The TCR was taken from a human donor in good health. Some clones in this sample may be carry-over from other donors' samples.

In DNA form, the CDR3 reads TGTGCCAGCAGCTTATATTCAGGGAACACTGAAGCTTTCTTT. Its protein product is CASSLYSGNTEAFF. The chain employs TRBV7-3 and TRBJ1-1; D uncertain. This CDR3 is built from 14 residues. Germline V CDR1 and CDR2: SGHTA, FQGTGA. V shed 2 bases and J shed 1 base, with 8 bases lying between them.